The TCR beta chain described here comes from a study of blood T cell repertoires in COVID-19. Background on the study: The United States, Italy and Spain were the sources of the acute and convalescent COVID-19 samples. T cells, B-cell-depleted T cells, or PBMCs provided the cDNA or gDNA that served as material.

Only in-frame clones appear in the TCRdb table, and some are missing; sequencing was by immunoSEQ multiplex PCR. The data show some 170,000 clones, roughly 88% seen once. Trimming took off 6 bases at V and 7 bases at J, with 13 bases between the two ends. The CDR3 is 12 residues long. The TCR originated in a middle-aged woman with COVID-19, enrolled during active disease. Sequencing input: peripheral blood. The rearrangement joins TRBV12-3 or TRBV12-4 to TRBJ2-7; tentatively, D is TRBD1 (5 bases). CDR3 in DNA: TGTGCCAGCAGGGATGACAGTGGGGAGCAGTACTTC. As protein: CASRDDSGEQYF.